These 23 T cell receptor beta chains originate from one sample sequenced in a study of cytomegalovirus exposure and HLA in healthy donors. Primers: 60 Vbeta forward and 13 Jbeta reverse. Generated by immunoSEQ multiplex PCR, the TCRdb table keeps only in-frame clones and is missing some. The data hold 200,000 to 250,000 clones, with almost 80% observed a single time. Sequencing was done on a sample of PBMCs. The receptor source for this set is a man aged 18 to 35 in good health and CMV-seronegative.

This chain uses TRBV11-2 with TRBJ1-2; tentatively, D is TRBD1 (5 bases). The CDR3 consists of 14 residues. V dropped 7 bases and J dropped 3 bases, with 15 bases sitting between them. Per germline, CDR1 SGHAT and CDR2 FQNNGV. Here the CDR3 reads CASTPRAGDYGYTF. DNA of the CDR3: TGTGCCAGCACCCCGAGGGCGGGGGACTATGGCTACACCTTC.

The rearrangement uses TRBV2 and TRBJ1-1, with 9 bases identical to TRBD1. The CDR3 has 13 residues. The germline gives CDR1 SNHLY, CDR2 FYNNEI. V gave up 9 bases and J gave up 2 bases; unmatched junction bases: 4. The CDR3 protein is CASGDRANTEAFF. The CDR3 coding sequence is TGTGCCAGTGGGGACAGGGCAAACACTGAAGCTTTCTTT.

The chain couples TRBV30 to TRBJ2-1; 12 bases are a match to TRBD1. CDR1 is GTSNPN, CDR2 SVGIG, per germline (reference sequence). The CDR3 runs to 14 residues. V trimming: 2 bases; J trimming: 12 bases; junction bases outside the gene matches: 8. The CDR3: CAWSLGTGGYGQFF. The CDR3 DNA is TGTGCCTGGAGTTTAGGGACAGGGGGCTATGGGCAGTTCTTC.

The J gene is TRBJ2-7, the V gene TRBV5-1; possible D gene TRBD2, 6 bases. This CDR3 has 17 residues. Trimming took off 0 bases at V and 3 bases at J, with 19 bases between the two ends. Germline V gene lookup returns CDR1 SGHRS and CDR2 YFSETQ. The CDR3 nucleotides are TGCGCCAGCAGCTTGGCCCCTCTTGCTAGCGCCTACTACGAGCAGTACTTC. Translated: CASSLAPLASAYYEQYF.

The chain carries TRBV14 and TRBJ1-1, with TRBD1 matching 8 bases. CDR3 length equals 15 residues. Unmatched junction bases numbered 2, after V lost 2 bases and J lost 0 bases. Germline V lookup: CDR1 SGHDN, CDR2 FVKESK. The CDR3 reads CASSQQGALNTEAFF. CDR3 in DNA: TGTGCCAGCAGCCAACAGGGGGCCCTGAACACTGAAGCTTTCTTT.

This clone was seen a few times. For the CDR3, the DNA is TGCAGCGTCGGGGCTGCACGTAGCGGCGCGAACACTGAAGCTTTCTTT. It translates to CSVGAARSGANTEAFF. This chain joins TRBV29-1 and TRBJ1-1, with D possibly being TRBD1 (5 bases). Germline V lookup: CDR1 SQVTM, CDR2 ANQGSEA. The length of the CDR3 is 16 residues. Trimming removed 6 bases at V and 1 base at J, with 21 bases between.

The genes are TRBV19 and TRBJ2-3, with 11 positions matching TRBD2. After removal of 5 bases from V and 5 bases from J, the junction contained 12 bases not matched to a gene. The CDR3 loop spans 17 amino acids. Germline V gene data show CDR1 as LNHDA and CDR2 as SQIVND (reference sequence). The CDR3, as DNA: TGTGCCAGTAGTCGATTCACCCTAGCGGGAGGTGAAGATACGCAGTATTTT. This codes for CASSRFTLAGGEDTQYF.

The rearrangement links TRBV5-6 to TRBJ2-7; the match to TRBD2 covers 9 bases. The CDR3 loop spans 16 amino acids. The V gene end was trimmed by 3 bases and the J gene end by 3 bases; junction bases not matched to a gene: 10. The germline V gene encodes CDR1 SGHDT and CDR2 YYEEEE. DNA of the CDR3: TGTGCCAGCAGCTCCCTACAAGCGGGAGGCAACTACGAGCAGTACTTC. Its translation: CASSSLQAGGNYEQYF.

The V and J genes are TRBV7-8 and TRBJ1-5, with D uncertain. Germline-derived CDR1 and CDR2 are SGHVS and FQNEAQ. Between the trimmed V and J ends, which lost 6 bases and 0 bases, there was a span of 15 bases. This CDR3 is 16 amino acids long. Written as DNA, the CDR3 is TGTGCCAGCAGTTTTTCAGGATATTATAGCAATCAGCCCCAGCATTTT. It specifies CASSFSGYYSNQPQHF.

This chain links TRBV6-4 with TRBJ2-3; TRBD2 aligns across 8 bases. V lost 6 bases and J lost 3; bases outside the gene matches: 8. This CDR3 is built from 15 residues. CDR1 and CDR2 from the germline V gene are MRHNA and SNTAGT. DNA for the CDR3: TGTGCCAGCAGGGCTATAGCGGGGCCAACAGATACGCAGTATTTT. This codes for CASRAIAGPTDTQYF.

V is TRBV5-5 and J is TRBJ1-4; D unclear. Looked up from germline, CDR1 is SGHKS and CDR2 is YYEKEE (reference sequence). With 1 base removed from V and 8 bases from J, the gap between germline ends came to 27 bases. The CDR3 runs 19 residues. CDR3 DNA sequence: TGTGCCAGCAGCTTGTACGGTTATCGAATTCCTACTATCGAAGAAAAACTGTTTTTT. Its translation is CASSLYGYRIPTIEEKLFF.

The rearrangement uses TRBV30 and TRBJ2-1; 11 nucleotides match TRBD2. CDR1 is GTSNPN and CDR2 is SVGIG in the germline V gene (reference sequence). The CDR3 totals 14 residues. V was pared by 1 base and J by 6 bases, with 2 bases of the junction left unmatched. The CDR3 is CAWSELAGGNEQFF. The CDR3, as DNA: TGTGCCTGGAGTGAGCTAGCGGGAGGCAATGAGCAGTTCTTC.

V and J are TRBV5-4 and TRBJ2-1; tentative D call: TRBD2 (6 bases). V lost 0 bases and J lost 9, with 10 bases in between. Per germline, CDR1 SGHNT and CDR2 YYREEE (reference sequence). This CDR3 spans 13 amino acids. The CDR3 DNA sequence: TGTGCCAGCAGCTTGGCGTTGGGGGGTGAGCAGTTCTTC. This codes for CASSLALGGEQFF.

CDR3 amino acids: CASSVDPLAGVQDTQYF. CDR3 nucleotides: TGTGCCAGCAGCGTAGACCCCCTAGCGGGAGTACAAGATACGCAGTATTTT. The genes are TRBV9 and TRBJ2-3; 10 bases map to TRBD2. J gave up 5 bases and V 0 bases, and 9 bases lay outside the gene matches. This CDR3 contains 17 residues. Per germline, CDR1 SGDLS and CDR2 YYNGEE. The full variable domain, rest sourced from reference TRBV9 and TRBJ2-3, is DSGVTQTPKHLITATGQRVTLRCSPRSGDLSVYWYQQSLDQGLQFLIQYYNGEERAKGNILERFSAQQFPDLHSELNLSSLELGDSALYFCASSVDPLAGVQDTQYFGPGTRLTVL.

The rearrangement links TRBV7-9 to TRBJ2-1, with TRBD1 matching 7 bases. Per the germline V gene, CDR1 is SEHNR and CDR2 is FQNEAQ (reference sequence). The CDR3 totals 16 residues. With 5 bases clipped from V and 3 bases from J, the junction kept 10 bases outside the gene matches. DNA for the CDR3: TGTGCCAGCAGCCCCACCCGGGACAGTTACTACAATGAGCAGTTCTTC. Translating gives CASSPTRDSYYNEQFF.

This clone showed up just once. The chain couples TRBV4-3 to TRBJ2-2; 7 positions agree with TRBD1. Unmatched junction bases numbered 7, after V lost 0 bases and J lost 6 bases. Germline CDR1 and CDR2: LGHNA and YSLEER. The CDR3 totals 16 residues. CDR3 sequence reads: CASSQELGGPAGELFF. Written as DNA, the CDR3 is TGCGCCAGCAGCCAAGAACTAGGGGGCCCTGCCGGGGAGCTGTTTTTT.

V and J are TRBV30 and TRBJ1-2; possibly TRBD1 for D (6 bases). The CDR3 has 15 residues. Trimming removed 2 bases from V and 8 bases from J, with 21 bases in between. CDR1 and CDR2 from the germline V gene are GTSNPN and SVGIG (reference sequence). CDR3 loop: CAWSPTLTGNVGYTF. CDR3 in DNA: TGTGCCTGGAGTCCCACACTCACAGGGAATGTGGGCTACACCTTC.

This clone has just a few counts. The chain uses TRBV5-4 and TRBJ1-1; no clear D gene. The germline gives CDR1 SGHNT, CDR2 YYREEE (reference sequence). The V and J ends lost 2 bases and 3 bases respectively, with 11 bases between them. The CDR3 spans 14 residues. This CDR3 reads CASSFKRKHTEAFF. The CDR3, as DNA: TGTGCCAGCAGCTTTAAGAGGAAGCACACTGAAGCTTTCTTT.

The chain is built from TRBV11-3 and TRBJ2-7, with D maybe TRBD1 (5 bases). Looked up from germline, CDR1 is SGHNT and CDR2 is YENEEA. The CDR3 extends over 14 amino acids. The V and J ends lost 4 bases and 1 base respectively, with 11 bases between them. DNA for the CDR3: TGTGCCAGCAGCTCCACGGACACTTCCTACGAGCAGTACTTC. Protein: CASSSTDTSYEQYF.

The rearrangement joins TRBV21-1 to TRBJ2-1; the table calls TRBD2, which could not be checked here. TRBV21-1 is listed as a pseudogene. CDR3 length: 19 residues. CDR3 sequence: CASSKAPTLWYSSYNEQFF. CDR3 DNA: TGTGCCAGCAGCAAAGCGCCCACTCTCTGGTATAGCTCCTACAATGAGCAGTTCTTC.

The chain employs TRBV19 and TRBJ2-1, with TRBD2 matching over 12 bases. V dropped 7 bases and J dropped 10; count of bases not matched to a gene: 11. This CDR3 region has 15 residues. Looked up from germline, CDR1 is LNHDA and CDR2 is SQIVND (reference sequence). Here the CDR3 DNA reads TGTGCCAGTAAGCCGACTAGCGGGAGACTGGGGGAGCAGTTCTTC. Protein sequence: CASKPTSGRLGEQFF.

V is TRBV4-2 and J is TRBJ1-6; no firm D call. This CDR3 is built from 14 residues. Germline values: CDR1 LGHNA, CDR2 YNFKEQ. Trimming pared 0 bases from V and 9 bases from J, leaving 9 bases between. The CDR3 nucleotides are TGTGCCAGCAGCCAAGAGCCAGGCTCTTCACCCCTCCACTTT. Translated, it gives CASSQEPGSSPLHF.

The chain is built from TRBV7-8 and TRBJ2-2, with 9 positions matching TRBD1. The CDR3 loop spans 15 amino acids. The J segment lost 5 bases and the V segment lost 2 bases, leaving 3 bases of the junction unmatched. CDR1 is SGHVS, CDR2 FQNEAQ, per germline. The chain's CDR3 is CASSLIDRGTGELFF. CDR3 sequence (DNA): TGTGCCAGCAGCTTAATAGACAGGGGGACCGGGGAGCTGTTTTTT.